This T cell receptor beta chain was documented in a study of OX40 agonist ivuxolimab in advanced cancers. Findings and limits, study-wide: More expanded clones were found, on average, in CD8+ than in CD4+ T cells.

Remarks on this clone: Its target is not known.

Some clones are missing from TCRdb's copy, which holds only in-frame ones; the method was immunoSEQ multiplex PCR. The data show 85,000 to 130,000 clones, approximately 90% seen once. Source: CD4+ or CD8+ T cells sorted from blood, taken in a trial of the OX40 agonist ivuxolimab. This TCR was sampled from an adult with an advanced solid tumor such as melanoma, head and neck, liver or kidney cancer.

Written as DNA, the CDR3 is TGTGCCAGCAGCTCAGGGTCCGGGGGGTCGGGCTACGAGCAGTACTTC. This codes for CASSSGSGGSGYEQYF. The rearrangement joins TRBV5-4 to TRBJ2-7; 7 bases agree with TRBD2. The CDR3 is 16 residues long. The V and J ends lost 3 bases and 3 bases, in that order; junction bases with no gene match: 12. Germline CDR1 is SGHNT and CDR2 is YYREEE (reference sequence).